The TCR beta chain under discussion was sequenced for a study of blood T cells in healthy people across ages. Findings of the study overall: Higher naive T cell percentage went strongly together with higher TCR beta diversity.

Sample donors were healthy Caucasian individuals that came from Russia, aged roughly 6 to 95. PCR was performed a second time for about 7 to 12 cycles using a sample-barcoded 5' primer and a J-beta primer mix. A template-switch adaptor with 12 random nucleotides tagged each cDNA molecule. MiXCR, applied by TCRdb to the 5' RACE reads, yields one record per CDR3 protein. The sample carries 1.8 million or so distinct CDR3 sequences, about two fifths recorded once. The CDR3 has 14 residues. Germline CDR1 is SNHLY and CDR2 is FYNNEI. Trimming removed 2 bases from V and 4 bases from J, with 9 bases in between. In the case of this clonotype: Antigen: not known.

The chain recombines TRBV2 with TRBJ1-5; D remains unclear. Sequencing input: blood. This TCR was sampled from a human donor in good health. The CDR3 DNA reads TGTGCCAGCAGTGAAATGGGTCTAAATCAGCCCCAGCATTTT. Its protein is CASSEMGLNQPQHF.